A single sample gave rise to the 17 T cell receptor beta chains below, sequenced in a study of T cells in women clearing cervical HPV infection. Here immunoSEQ multiplex PCR was the method, and the copy in TCRdb shows in-frame clones only, minus some. This listing includes over 45,000 clones. The sequenced material came from blood buffy coat. These receptors all stem from a woman between 18 and 70 years old with a cervical HPV16 infection that either progressed to CIN3+ or cleared (not recorded which).

Comment on this clone: Read data end 3 residues before the CDR3 end; the end is taken from the germline J gene. The V gene is TRBV6-1, the J gene TRBJ1-1; perhaps TRBD1 as D (5 bases). Per germline, CDR1 MNHNS and CDR2 SASEGT. CDR3 length: 13 amino acids. V lost 4 bases, J lost 4 bases, and 10 bases lay in between. CDR3 DNA, as far as it was read: TGTGCCAGCAGTGGGGTGGGGGGCACTGAA. This gives the protein CASSGVGGTE. The whole CDR3 protein reads CASSGVGGTEAFF.

CDR3 sequence: CASRVGTDSPLHF. The sequenced part of the CDR3 DNA is TGTGCCAGCAGGGTTGGGACAGATTCACCC. The rearrangement uses TRBV2 and TRBJ1-6; 7 nucleotides match TRBD1. The read ends 3 residues shy of where the CDR3 ends; the end is completed using the germline J gene. This CDR3 region has 13 residues. J gave up 8 bases and V 6 bases, and 4 bases lay outside the gene matches. The germline gives CDR1 SNHLY, CDR2 FYNNEI.

Note on this clone: The read comes to an end 3 residues before the CDR3 does, leaving the germline J gene to fill in the end. J is TRBJ1-1 and V is TRBV19; 7 bases map to TRBD1. The CDR3 totals 13 residues. From germline, CDR1 is LNHDA and CDR2 SQIVND (reference sequence). Losses at the gene ends were 6 bases for V and 3 bases for J; bases not matched to a gene: 4. The sequenced CDR3 bases are TGTGCCAGTAGCCTTGACAGGGACACTGAA. Translation: CASSLDRDTE. The full CDR3 sequence reads CASSLDRDTEAFF.

Concerning this clone: The read ends 3 residues shy of where the CDR3 ends; the end is completed using the germline J gene. The chain combines TRBV28 with TRBJ2-7; D perhaps matches TRBD1 (6 bases). V was trimmed by 6 bases and J by 4 bases, leaving 16 bases between them. Germline V gives CDR1 MDHEN, CDR2 SYDVKM. This CDR3 has 14 residues. This chain's CDR3 is CASSFTGYRYEQYF. The part of the CDR3 DNA that was read is TGTGCCAGCAGCTTCACAGGGTATAGGTACGAG.

For this clone: From the germline J gene comes the end of the CDR3, since the read stops 3 residues before it. The chain employs TRBV7-9 and TRBJ2-2, with TRBD2 identical over 7 bases. This CDR3 comprises 13 residues. Germline assignment: CDR1 SEHNR and CDR2 FQNEAQ (reference sequence). The sequenced CDR3 bases are TGTGCCAGCAGCACGGGGGGTAATTCACCG. As protein: CASSTGGNSP. The CDR3 reads in full as CASSTGGNSPLFF.

Comments on this clone: Sequencing ends 3 residues short of the CDR3 end; the germline J gene provides the rest. This chain joins TRBV20-1 and TRBJ1-2, with D unclear. Between the trimmed V and J ends, which lost 0 bases and 3 bases, there was a span of 14 bases. There are 15 residues in the CDR3. In germline, CDR1 is DFQATT, CDR2 SNEGSKA (reference sequence). The CDR3 bases that were read are TGCAGTGCTAGAGATCCGGCGGGTGTGGACTATGGC. It yields the protein CSARDPAGVDYG. The entire CDR3 protein is CSARDPAGVDYGYTF.

On this clone itself: The read finishes 3 residues shy of the CDR3 end, and the germline J gene is used to complete it. V usage is TRBV20-1 and J usage is TRBJ2-5, with TRBD2 matching over 12 bases. The V gene's germline CDR1 is DFQATT and CDR2 SNEGSKA (reference sequence). There are 15 residues in the CDR3. V shed 6 bases and J 4 bases; nucleotides not matched to a gene: 9. CDR3 DNA, as far as it was read: TGCAGTGCCCCCCGACTAGCGGGGGCCTCAGAGACC. Translating it yields CSAPRLAGASET. The complete CDR3 sequence is CSAPRLAGASETQYF.

To note about this clone: The read terminates 3 residues before the CDR3 end, so the remaining end is supplied by the germline J gene. Other DNA sequences in this specimen translate into the identical CDR3. The chain is built from TRBV18 and TRBJ1-3, with 8 nucleotides matching TRBD1. Germline CDR1 is KGHSH and CDR2 is LQKENI. Germline trimming cut 6 bases from V and 0 bases from J; bases unmatched to any gene: 7. The CDR3 is 16 residues long. CDR3 DNA, as far as it was read: TGTGCCAGCTCGCTTAAACAGGGGGACTCTGGAAACACC. Translated, it gives CASSLKQGDSGNT. The complete CDR3 reads CASSLKQGDSGNTIYF. The full variable domain, in which reference TRBV18 and TRBJ1-3 provide the parts outside the CDR3, is NAGVMQNPRHLVRRRGQEARLRCSPMKGHSHVYWYRQLPEEGLKFMVYLQKENIIDESGMPKERFSAEFPKEGPSILRIQQVVRGDSAAYFCASSLKQGDSGNTIYFGEGSWLTVV.

Comment on this clone: The read stops 3 residues short of the end of the CDR3; the missing end is completed from the germline J gene. J is TRBJ2-2 and V is TRBV7-2; TRBD2 is a possible D gene (6 bases). Germline V gives CDR1 SGHTA, CDR2 FQGNSA. This CDR3 spans 15 amino acids. CDR3 amino acids: CASSSVSGGGEKLFF. Incomplete CDR3 DNA: TGTGCCAGCAGCTCCGTTAGCGGAGGTGGTGAAAAG.

As to this clone: The read is 3 residues too short to cover the CDR3 end, so that end is filled in from the germline J gene. The V gene is TRBV20-1, the J gene TRBJ2-1; 8 nucleotides match TRBD2. The J segment lost 4 bases and the V segment lost 3 bases, leaving 20 bases of the junction unmatched. The V gene's germline CDR1 is DFQATT and CDR2 SNEGSKA (reference sequence). This CDR3 spans 19 amino acids. CDR3 sequence: CSARSSYGAGGDYYNEQFF. CDR3 DNA, as far as it was read: TGCAGTGCTAGGAGTAGTTACGGGGCCGGGGGGGACTATTACAATGAG.

Worth noting for this clone: The read gets to within 3 residues of the CDR3 end, and the germline J gene fills in the rest. The gene calls are TRBV28 and TRBJ2-3; D remains unclear. The CDR3 is made up of 13 amino acids. V was cut by 3 bases and J by 2 bases, with 6 bases left in between. Germline V gene data show CDR1 as MDHEN and CDR2 as SYDVKM. The CDR3 spells CASSLGNTDTQYF. CDR3 bases read: TGTGCCAGCAGTTTGGGCAACACAGATACG.

As concerns this clone: The read gets to within 3 residues of the CDR3 end, and the germline J gene fills in the rest. The sample has other DNA sequences that encode this CDR3 too. The chain carries TRBV5-1 and TRBJ2-2; no definite D call. Germline values: CDR1 SGHRS, CDR2 YFSETQ. V was cut by 1 base and J by 4 bases, with 11 bases left in between. The CDR3 covers 15 residues. CDR3 DNA (partial): TGCGCCAGCAGCTTGTCCCCACAGTTCACCGGGGAG. Translated: CASSLSPQFTGE. The complete CDR3 protein is CASSLSPQFTGELFF.

Notes on this clone: The CDR3 is cut off 3 residues early in the read; its end comes from the germline J gene. J is TRBJ2-1 and V is TRBV19, with TRBD1 identical over 7 bases. J lost 9 bases, V lost 6 bases, and 11 bases had no gene match. Germline V CDR1 and CDR2: LNHDA, SQIVND (reference sequence). The CDR3 is made up of 14 amino acids. CDR3 DNA (partial): TGTGCCAGTAGGAGGGGGCAGTCCGACGGTGAG. Protein: CASRRGQSDGE. The CDR3 in its entirety is CASRRGQSDGEQFF.

A remark on this clone: The CDR3 extends 3 residues past the end of the read, so its final part is completed from the germline J gene. The chain has TRBV5-1 and TRBJ2-3; D remains unclear. The CDR3 runs 15 residues. Deletions cut 1 base from V and 2 bases from J, with 11 bases between. Germline assignment: CDR1 SGHRS and CDR2 YFSETQ. CDR3 bases read: TGCGCCAGCAGCTTGTCTTCTGACACCACAGATACG. This encodes CASSLSSDTTDT. The whole CDR3 sequence reads CASSLSSDTTDTQYF.

To note about this clone: The read falls 3 residues short of the CDR3 end, and the missing part is taken from the germline J gene. The rearrangement joins TRBV7-6 to TRBJ1-2, with 10 bases matching TRBD1. The CDR3 is made up of 14 amino acids. CDR1 SGHVS and CDR2 FNYEAQ come from the germline V gene. The CDR3 DNA, read in part, is TGTGCCAGCAGCCCTACGACAGGGGGCGGCGAC. Its translation: CASSPTTGGGD. In full, the CDR3 is CASSPTTGGGDYTF.

Turning to this clone: The sequenced fragment ends 3 residues before the CDR3 boundary, so the rest is inferred from the germline J gene. The gene calls are TRBV19 and TRBJ2-1, with a tentative D call TRBD2 (6 bases). Germline values: CDR1 LNHDA, CDR2 SQIVND (reference sequence). V was trimmed by 10 bases and J by 4 bases, leaving 14 bases between them. The CDR3 is 13 amino acids. This CDR3 is CATTTRPYNEQFF. The DNA read from the CDR3 is TGTGCCACTACGACTAGACCGTACAATGAG.

For this clone: The junction departs from germline at one end; a sequencing error may be responsible. Read coverage stops 3 residues before the CDR3 terminus; the germline J gene supplies the remainder. The chain links TRBV2 to TRBJ1-5; TRBD1 matches 9 bases. Germline lookup yields CDR1 SNHLY and CDR2 FYNNEI. CDR3 size: 14 residues. The CDR3 bases that were read are TGTGCCGGCAGTGAAGGGACAGGGCGTCAGCCC. Amino acid sequence: CAGSEGTGRQP. The entire CDR3 sequence reads CAGSEGTGRQPQHF.